This is a list of T cell receptor beta chains from one sample in a study of T-cell memory formation after mild COVID-19. One entry per CDR3 protein, called by TCRdb with MiXCR from the 5' RACE reads. Here the sample spans 300,000 to 350,000 distinct CDR3 sequences, around 19% being singletons. Specimen: PBMCs or a T cell subset sorted from them (not recorded which). These receptors were collected from a man between 18 and 29 years old who had mild COVID-19 (a few samples of this study predate the infection). Cell type and time point are not known. The CDR3 runs from the conserved cysteine through the conserved F or W. Each record gives: D gene, J gene, V gene, clone size, CDR3 DNA, CDR3 protein. A D gene is named only where the DNA matches it firmly. Some rows have no size entry. The others give once, few or many, or a class for an expanded clone.

d_gene: TRBD1
j_gene: TRBJ1-1
v_gene: TRBV5-1
abundance: NA
CDR3nt: TGCGCCAGCACGGGGACAGGGAATTCTGACACTGAAGCTTTCTTT
CDR3aa: CASTGTGNSDTEAFF

d_gene: NA
j_gene: TRBJ2-6
v_gene: TRBV29-1
abundance: few
CDR3nt: TGCAGCGTTGGGGGACCGCGGTCTGGGGCCAACGTCCTGACTTTC
CDR3aa: CSVGGPRSGANVLTF

d_gene: TRBD1
j_gene: TRBJ1-1
v_gene: TRBV24-1
abundance: NA
CDR3nt: TGTGCCACCAGTGATATGGACAGGGTGAGCACTGAAGCTTTCTTT
CDR3aa: CATSDMDRVSTEAFF

d_gene: NA
j_gene: TRBJ2-3
v_gene: TRBV7-8
abundance: NA
CDR3nt: TGTGCCAGCAGCTTAGTAGAAACGACAGATACGCAGTATTTT
CDR3aa: CASSLVETTDTQYF

d_gene: TRBD1
j_gene: TRBJ2-3
v_gene: TRBV20-1
abundance: few
CDR3nt: TGCAGTGCTAGGCAGGGGGCAAGCACAGATACGCAGTATTTT
CDR3aa: CSARQGASTDTQYF

d_gene: TRBD1
j_gene: TRBJ2-1
v_gene: TRBV24-1
abundance: few
CDR3nt: TGTGCCACCAGTGATAGAACGGGACAGGGATCGTTCAATGAGCAGTTCTTC
CDR3aa: CATSDRTGQGSFNEQFF

d_gene: TRBD2
j_gene: TRBJ2-1
v_gene: TRBV7-2
abundance: few
CDR3nt: TGTGCCAGCAGCCTGGGACTAGCGGGGTCTGAGCAGTTCTTC
CDR3aa: CASSLGLAGSEQFF

d_gene: NA
j_gene: TRBJ1-5
v_gene: TRBV6-5
abundance: NA
CDR3nt: TGTGCCAGCAGTTCCCTGGAGGGGGGGAAGCATCAGCCCCAGCATTTT
CDR3aa: CASSSLEGGKHQPQHF

d_gene: TRBD1
j_gene: TRBJ2-1
v_gene: TRBV12-3/TRBV12-4
abundance: NA
CDR3nt: TGTGCCAGCAGTTGGCGACAGGGGGCCTATGAGCAGTTCTTC
CDR3aa: CASSWRQGAYEQFF

d_gene: NA
j_gene: TRBJ2-3
v_gene: TRBV7-3
abundance: few
CDR3nt: TGTGCCAGCAGCTCTAACGGAGGGTCAGATACGCAGTATTTT
CDR3aa: CASSSNGGSDTQYF

d_gene: NA
j_gene: TRBJ2-2
v_gene: TRBV27
abundance: many
CDR3nt: TGTGCCAGCAGCGGGGCCCGGGGGGAGCTGTTTTTT
CDR3aa: CASSGARGELFF

d_gene: NA
j_gene: TRBJ1-4
v_gene: TRBV28
abundance: NA
CDR3nt: TGTGCCAGCAGTTTAGGAGTGGGAAGCGAAAAACTGTTTTTT
CDR3aa: CASSLGVGSEKLFF

d_gene: TRBD2
j_gene: TRBJ2-3
v_gene: TRBV20-1
abundance: NA
CDR3nt: TGCAGTGCTTGGACTAGTCTGGGCCGCACAGATACGCAGTATTTT
CDR3aa: CSAWTSLGRTDTQYF

d_gene: TRBD2
j_gene: TRBJ2-5
v_gene: TRBV4-2
abundance: NA
CDR3nt: TGTGCCAGCAGCCCGACTAGCGGGGGGAACGGGGAGACCCAGTACTTC
CDR3aa: CASSPTSGGNGETQYF

d_gene: NA
j_gene: TRBJ1-6
v_gene: TRBV20-1
abundance: NA
CDR3nt: TGCAGTGCTAGAGTTGGGCAGGGACTTAATTCACCCCTCCACTTT
CDR3aa: CSARVGQGLNSPLHF

d_gene: NA
j_gene: TRBJ1-6
v_gene: TRBV12-3/TRBV12-4
abundance: NA
CDR3nt: TGTGCCAGCAGTTTACCAAGACCTAATTCACCCCTCCACTTT
CDR3aa: CASSLPRPNSPLHF

d_gene: TRBD1
j_gene: TRBJ2-7
v_gene: TRBV6-5
abundance: few
CDR3nt: TGTGCCAGCAGTTACCGGGACAGTAGCTCCTACGAGCAGTACTTC
CDR3aa: CASSYRDSSSYEQYF

d_gene: NA
j_gene: TRBJ2-3
v_gene: TRBV29-1
abundance: NA
CDR3nt: TGCAGCGTTGTTACCACCACAGATACGCAGTATTTT
CDR3aa: CSVVTTTDTQYF

d_gene: TRBD1
j_gene: TRBJ1-5
v_gene: TRBV6-5
abundance: NA
CDR3nt: TGTGCCAGCAGTTACTCCGGACAGGTCAATCAGCCCCAGCATTTT
CDR3aa: CASSYSGQVNQPQHF

d_gene: NA
j_gene: TRBJ1-5
v_gene: TRBV4-1
abundance: once
CDR3nt: TGCGCCAGCAGCCAAGGCGACAGGTTCAATCAGCCCCAGCATTTT
CDR3aa: CASSQGDRFNQPQHF

d_gene: TRBD2
j_gene: TRBJ2-3
v_gene: TRBV20-1
abundance: few
CDR3nt: TGCAGTGCTACAGCCACTAGCGATGGGGTAGATACGCAGTATTTT
CDR3aa: CSATATSDGVDTQYF

d_gene: NA
j_gene: TRBJ2-7
v_gene: TRBV7-9
abundance: NA
CDR3nt: TGTGCCAGCAGCGTTTCGCTCAACCCTCTCGAGCAGTACTTC
CDR3aa: CASSVSLNPLEQYF

d_gene: TRBD1
j_gene: TRBJ2-5
v_gene: TRBV5-1
abundance: NA
CDR3nt: TGCGCCAGCAGCCCCACGGGACAGGGCCCCCAAGAGACCCAGTACTTC
CDR3aa: CASSPTGQGPQETQYF

d_gene: NA
j_gene: TRBJ2-6
v_gene: TRBV10-1
abundance: NA
CDR3nt: TGCGCCAGCAGTGAGATCCGCTCTGGGGCCAACGTCCTGACTTTC
CDR3aa: CASSEIRSGANVLTF

d_gene: NA
j_gene: TRBJ2-2
v_gene: TRBV4-1
abundance: NA
CDR3nt: TGCGCCAGCAGCCAAGATTGGGGTATGGGGGAGCTGTTTTTT
CDR3aa: CASSQDWGMGELFF

d_gene: TRBD2
j_gene: TRBJ2-1
v_gene: TRBV5-1
abundance: NA
CDR3nt: TGCGCCAGCAGCTTGGCGGCGGGACTATACAATGAGCAGTTCTTC
CDR3aa: CASSLAAGLYNEQFF

d_gene: NA
j_gene: TRBJ2-3
v_gene: TRBV4-1
abundance: few
CDR3nt: TGCGCCAGCAGCCAAGGGGCGGCCACCACAGATACGCAGTATTTT
CDR3aa: CASSQGAATTDTQYF

d_gene: TRBD1
j_gene: TRBJ1-2
v_gene: TRBV7-2
abundance: few
CDR3nt: TGTGCCAGCAGCTTATCGGGACAGTATAACTATGGCTACACCTTC
CDR3aa: CASSLSGQYNYGYTF

d_gene: NA
j_gene: TRBJ1-2
v_gene: TRBV25-1
abundance: few
CDR3nt: TGTGCCAGCAGTGAATTAGGGGACACGAATCAAGGCTACACCTTC
CDR3aa: CASSELGDTNQGYTF

d_gene: NA
j_gene: TRBJ1-2
v_gene: TRBV14
abundance: NA
CDR3nt: TGTGCCAGCAGCCAAGATTTAGGGGGGACGGAGAGCTATGGCTACACCTTC
CDR3aa: CASSQDLGGTESYGYTF

d_gene: NA
j_gene: TRBJ1-3
v_gene: TRBV4-1
abundance: few
CDR3nt: TGCGCCAGCAGCCAAGGGGCAACCCGAGGGGCTGGAAACACCATATATTTT
CDR3aa: CASSQGATRGAGNTIYF

d_gene: TRBD2
j_gene: TRBJ2-3
v_gene: TRBV7-7
abundance: few
CDR3nt: TGTGCCAGCAGCCCCCACGGGGGGGGCATGGATACGCAGTATTTT
CDR3aa: CASSPHGGGMDTQYF

d_gene: NA
j_gene: TRBJ2-1
v_gene: TRBV7-3
abundance: NA
CDR3nt: TGTGCCAGCGGTAACGGCGGGGCGATGGCCCGGCAGTTCTTC
CDR3aa: CASGNGGAMARQFF

d_gene: NA
j_gene: TRBJ2-2
v_gene: TRBV5-6
abundance: few
CDR3nt: TGTGCCAGCAGCCCAATAAACCAGGACACCGGGGAGCTGTTTTTT
CDR3aa: CASSPINQDTGELFF

d_gene: NA
j_gene: TRBJ2-5
v_gene: TRBV6-5
abundance: NA
CDR3nt: TGTGCCAGCAGTTATATTGGGGAGACCCAGTACTTC
CDR3aa: CASSYIGETQYF

d_gene: TRBD2
j_gene: TRBJ2-1
v_gene: TRBV6-5
abundance: many
CDR3nt: TGTGCCAGCAGTCAAAGGACTAGCGGGGGAGTGGAGCAGTTCTTC
CDR3aa: CASSQRTSGGVEQFF

d_gene: NA
j_gene: TRBJ2-2
v_gene: TRBV20-1
abundance: NA
CDR3nt: TGCAGTGCTAGAGCAAGGGCCGACGGGGAGCTGTTTTTT
CDR3aa: CSARARADGELFF

d_gene: NA
j_gene: TRBJ2-2
v_gene: TRBV3-1
abundance: NA
CDR3nt: TGTGCCAGCAGCCAAGAAGGAAAAACCGGGGAGCTGTTTTTT
CDR3aa: CASSQEGKTGELFF

d_gene: NA
j_gene: TRBJ2-7
v_gene: TRBV6-5
abundance: NA
CDR3nt: TGTGCCAGCAGTTATATGGACGGCTACGAGCAGTACTTC
CDR3aa: CASSYMDGYEQYF

d_gene: TRBD2
j_gene: TRBJ2-3
v_gene: TRBV12-3/TRBV12-4
abundance: NA
CDR3nt: TGTGCCAGCAGCTCCTTAGCGGGGGGGTTCCCAGATACGCAGTATTTT
CDR3aa: CASSSLAGGFPDTQYF

d_gene: TRBD2
j_gene: TRBJ2-3
v_gene: TRBV7-2
abundance: few
CDR3nt: TGTGCCAGCAGCCGTCGCGGGGGGGATACGCAGTATTTT
CDR3aa: CASSRRGGDTQYF

d_gene: NA
j_gene: TRBJ2-3
v_gene: TRBV5-1
abundance: few
CDR3nt: TGCGCCAGCAGCTTCGAAACGGGGGTCCTTCGTGGGACGCAGTATTTT
CDR3aa: CASSFETGVLRGTQYF

d_gene: NA
j_gene: TRBJ1-6
v_gene: TRBV19
abundance: NA
CDR3nt: TGTGCCAGTAGTAGCTTACAAGGACAGTCGAGTTCACCCCTCCACTTT
CDR3aa: CASSSLQGQSSSPLHF

d_gene: NA
j_gene: TRBJ1-1
v_gene: TRBV24-1
abundance: few
CDR3nt: TGTGCCACCAGTGACCAAGGACCGAGCGGGAGAGGGCCCACCTCCACTGAAGCTTTCTTT
CDR3aa: CATSDQGPSGRGPTSTEAFF

d_gene: NA
j_gene: TRBJ2-5
v_gene: TRBV11-2
abundance: few
CDR3nt: TGTGCCAGCAGTTTTGGGGGCCAGTCAAGAACCGGGGCCCAGTACTTC
CDR3aa: CASSFGGQSRTGAQYF

d_gene: NA
j_gene: TRBJ2-7
v_gene: TRBV12-3/TRBV12-4
abundance: NA
CDR3nt: TGTGCCAGCAACCGGGACAACAGCTACGAGCAGTACTTC
CDR3aa: CASNRDNSYEQYF

d_gene: TRBD2
j_gene: TRBJ2-5
v_gene: TRBV24-1
abundance: NA
CDR3nt: TGTGCCACCAGTGATTCGGCGGGGGTCCTACAAGAGACCCAGTACTTC
CDR3aa: CATSDSAGVLQETQYF

d_gene: NA
j_gene: TRBJ2-2
v_gene: TRBV6-5
abundance: NA
CDR3nt: TGTGCCAGCAGATCGCTAGGGGAGCTGTTTTTT
CDR3aa: CASRSLGELFF

d_gene: NA
j_gene: TRBJ2-1
v_gene: TRBV5-1
abundance: NA
CDR3nt: TGCGCCAGCAGCCGCGGCAGGGAGAATGAGCAGTTCTTC
CDR3aa: CASSRGRENEQFF

d_gene: NA
j_gene: TRBJ2-2
v_gene: TRBV7-9
abundance: NA
CDR3nt: TGTGCCAGCAGCTTAGCGGCCAGAAAGCTGTTTTTT
CDR3aa: CASSLAARKLFF

d_gene: NA
j_gene: TRBJ1-4
v_gene: TRBV12-3/TRBV12-4
abundance: NA
CDR3nt: TGTGCCAGCAGTCCTTGGGGAGGAGGGAGGCATGAAAAACTGTTTTTT
CDR3aa: CASSPWGGGRHEKLFF

d_gene: TRBD2
j_gene: TRBJ2-1
v_gene: TRBV20-1
abundance: NA
CDR3nt: TGCAGTGCTAGAGAGGTAGCGGGGGACAATGAGCAGTTCTTC
CDR3aa: CSAREVAGDNEQFF

d_gene: NA
j_gene: TRBJ2-5
v_gene: TRBV10-2
abundance: few
CDR3nt: TGCGCCAGCAATTCGGGGCTGTACAGGGTAAAAGAGACCCAGTACTTC
CDR3aa: CASNSGLYRVKETQYF